Following are 27 T cell receptor beta chains from one sample sequenced in a study of cytomegalovirus exposure and HLA in healthy donors. It was with 60 Vbeta and 13 Jbeta primers that the PCR ran. This table comes from immunoSEQ multiplex PCR, and its TCRdb copy is limited to in-frame clones, with some not included. The sample shows about 100,000 clones, approximately 75% of them seen only once. Sequenced material: PBMCs. The receptors were sampled from a female donor in good health and CMV-seropositive.

This clone was counted a few times. The chain is built from TRBV29-1 and TRBJ1-2; tentative D call: TRBD1 (5 bases). The CDR3 loop spans 12 amino acids. V gave up 3 bases and J gave up 1 base, with 6 bases separating them. Germline lookup yields CDR1 SQVTM and CDR2 ANQGSEA. CDR3 in amino acids: CSVETVNYGYTF. Written as DNA, the CDR3 is TGCAGCGTTGAGACAGTTAACTATGGCTACACCTTC.

The gene calls are TRBV13 and TRBJ2-5, with D perhaps matching TRBD2 (6 bases). CDR1 PRHDT and CDR2 FYEKMQ come from the germline V gene (reference sequence). V gave up 1 base and J gave up 3 bases, with 12 bases separating them. The CDR3 is 15 residues long. The CDR3 region is CASSLERTTKETQYF. The DNA of the CDR3 is TGTGCCAGCAGCTTAGAGCGGACTACTAAAGAGACCCAGTACTTC.

Here the CDR3 DNA reads TGCGCCAGCAGCTTGTGGGACAGAGATAACTATGGCTACACCTTC. This encodes CASSLWDRDNYGYTF. The V call is TRBV5-1, the J call TRBJ1-2, with 7 nucleotides matching TRBD1. The CDR3 has 15 amino acids. CDR1 is SGHRS and CDR2 is YFSETQ in the germline V gene. V lost 1 base to trimming and J lost 1 base; unmatched junction nucleotides: 4.

The chain employs TRBV15 and TRBJ2-1; weak D call: TRBD1 (6 bases). The CDR3 has 17 residues. Germline V gene sequence: CDR1 LNHNV, CDR2 YYDKDF (reference sequence). V was pared by 3 bases and J by 2 bases, with 17 bases between. This chain's CDR3 is CATSSPLDSLAYNEQFF. DNA of the CDR3: TGTGCCACCAGCAGTCCGCTGGACAGTCTAGCCTACAATGAGCAGTTCTTC.

The CDR3 spells CASREGNTEAFF. The CDR3 DNA is TGTGCCAGCCGCGAGGGAAACACTGAAGCTTTCTTT. The chain carries TRBV13 and TRBJ1-1, with unresolved D. Trimming took 8 bases from V and 2 from J, leaving 9 bases between them. This CDR3 has 12 amino acids. CDR1 is PRHDT and CDR2 is FYEKMQ in the germline V gene (reference sequence).

The chain links TRBV30 to TRBJ1-2; 11 nucleotides agree with TRBD1. V lost 5 bases, J lost 8 bases, and 10 bases stayed unmatched. From germline, CDR1 is GTSNPN and CDR2 SVGIG (reference sequence). The CDR3 has 14 residues. In DNA, the CDR3 is TGTGCCTGGGAGCCCGGGACAGGGGGGATCGGCTACACCTTC. As protein: CAWEPGTGGIGYTF.

This chain connects TRBV15 to TRBJ2-1; a weak D match, TRBD1 (6 bases). From germline, CDR1 is LNHNV and CDR2 YYDKDF (reference sequence). Between the trimmed V and J ends, which lost 2 bases and 3 bases, there was a span of 8 bases. The CDR3 runs 14 residues. This CDR3 reads CATSRPDSYNEQFF. The CDR3 DNA follows: TGTGCCACCAGCAGACCGGACAGCTACAATGAGCAGTTCTTC.

This chain links TRBV4-1 with TRBJ2-1, with 15 positions matching TRBD2. The CDR3 contains 16 residues. The V gene end was trimmed by 6 bases and the J gene end by 12 bases; junction bases not matched to a gene: 12. Germline CDR1 and CDR2: MGHRA and YSYEKL. CDR3 region: CASRPGTSGGYYGQFF. CDR3 nucleotide sequence: TGCGCCAGCAGACCGGGGACTAGCGGGGGGTATTATGGGCAGTTCTTC.

This clone was recorded once. V usage is TRBV29-1 and J usage is TRBJ2-5; 12 nucleotides align to TRBD1. Germline lookup yields CDR1 SQVTM and CDR2 ANQGSEA. CDR3 length: 13 amino acids. Trimming removed 6 bases from V and 4 bases from J; junction bases left unmatched: 3. CDR3 nucleotides: TGCAGCGTGAGGGGACAGGGGGCAGAGACCCAGTACTTC. Amino acid sequence: CSVRGQGAETQYF.

The chain joins TRBV10-1 to TRBJ2-7; tentative D call: TRBD2 (6 bases). There are 15 residues in the CDR3. The V end was cut by 4 bases, the J end by 6 bases, with 19 bases between. Germline loops: CDR1 WNHNN, CDR2 SYGVQD (reference sequence). In nucleotides, the CDR3 is TGCGCCAGCAGTGGGGGAGGCGGACTCCGGTTCGAGCAGTACTTC. As protein: CASSGGGGLRFEQYF.

This clone was counted a few times. The V call is TRBV28, the J call TRBJ2-2, with 9 bases aligning to TRBD1. J gave up 1 base and V 8 bases, and 2 bases lay outside the gene matches. This CDR3 region has 14 residues. Looked up from germline, CDR1 is MDHEN and CDR2 is SYDVKM. CDR3 sequence: CASGGQGNTGELFF. The CDR3 DNA is TGTGCCAGCGGGGGACAGGGGAACACCGGGGAGCTGTTTTTT.

The chain combines TRBV9 with TRBJ2-7; D unclear. The germline CDR1 and CDR2 sequences are SGDLS and YYNGEE. Trimming removed 0 bases from V and 7 bases from J, with 11 bases in between. CDR3 length: 13 amino acids. CDR3 residues: CASSVGGAVEQYF. For the CDR3, the DNA is TGTGCCAGCAGCGTAGGAGGTGCCGTGGAGCAGTACTTC.

This clone was found a few times. The V and J genes are TRBV4-3 and TRBJ1-2; no reliable D call. Trimming shortened V by 0 bases and J by 0 bases, and 8 bases separated the two germline ends. CDR1 LGHNA and CDR2 YSLEER come from the germline V gene. The CDR3 sequence is 15 residues long. For the CDR3, the DNA is TGCGCCAGCAGCCAAGAAAAGCTCACTAACTATGGCTACACCTTC. This sequence encodes CASSQEKLTNYGYTF.

The CDR3 sequence is CASRSPGTSTINEQFF. In DNA, the CDR3 is TGTGCCAGCAGATCCCCCGGGACTAGTACAATCAATGAGCAGTTCTTC. The rearrangement joins TRBV28 to TRBJ2-1; 8 bases fit TRBD2. J was trimmed by 6 bases and V by 6 bases; bases with no gene match: 13. The CDR3 totals 16 residues. Germline CDR1 reads MDHEN; CDR2 reads SYDVKM.

The V gene is TRBV6-4, the J gene TRBJ1-1, with unresolved D. This CDR3 is 14 amino acids long. Germline V gene sequence: CDR1 MRHNA, CDR2 SNTAGT. Deletions cut 3 bases from V and 6 bases from J, with 14 bases between. The CDR3 DNA follows: TGTGCCAGCAGTGAGACCGGAGAGAGGGCTGAAGCTTTCTTT. It translates to CASSETGERAEAFF.

In this sample, this clone turned up once. The chain carries TRBV7-9 and TRBJ2-7; 13 bases are a match to TRBD2. Germline-derived CDR1 and CDR2 are SEHNR and FQNEAQ (reference sequence). The CDR3 totals 14 residues. The junction had 3 bases not matched to a gene; V was cut back by 6 bases and J by 4 bases. CDR3 in amino acids: CASSGGLAGYEQYF. In DNA form, the CDR3 reads TGTGCCAGCAGTGGGGGACTAGCGGGATACGAGCAGTACTTC.

The sample holds a few counts of this clone. The rearrangement uses TRBV15 and TRBJ2-7; D remains unclear. The germline gives CDR1 LNHNV, CDR2 YYDKDF (reference sequence). The ends were cut back, 6 bases at V and 2 bases at J, with 5 bases in the middle. The CDR3 runs to 11 residues. In DNA form, the CDR3 reads TGTGCCACCAGAGAGGCCTACGAGCAGTACTTC. Protein product: CATREAYEQYF.

The table lists this clone with a few counts. This chain joins TRBV21-1 and TRBJ1-5; the DNA was not compared with TRBD1, the D call given in the table. TRBV21-1 is designated a pseudogene. This CDR3 comprises 15 residues. CDR3 coding DNA: TGTGCCAGCAGCAAAATACGCCAGGGCAGTCAGCCCCAGCATTTT. It translates to CASSKIRQGSQPQHF.

In this sample, this clone turned up once. The rearrangement uses TRBV7-9 and TRBJ2-1; the D gene is possibly TRBD1 (5 bases). This CDR3 region has 14 residues. Trimming removed 1 base at V and 10 bases at J, with 14 bases between. Germline loops: CDR1 SEHNR, CDR2 FQNEAQ (reference sequence). CDR3 amino acids: CASSLVAGLGEQFF. CDR3 DNA: TGTGCCAGCAGCTTAGTGGCAGGGCTAGGAGAGCAGTTCTTC.

The rearrangement links TRBV15 to TRBJ1-2; 9 positions match TRBD1. Trimming removed 0 bases from V and 7 bases from J; junction bases left unmatched: 6. Germline V gene data show CDR1 as LNHNV and CDR2 as YYDKDF (reference sequence). The CDR3 has 15 residues. DNA for the CDR3: TGTGCCACCAGCAGAGACGCGACAGGGGGTGGTGGCTACACCTTC. This translates into CATSRDATGGGGYTF.

V and J are TRBV6-6 and TRBJ1-1, with 8 bases matching TRBD1. This CDR3 contains 14 residues. J was trimmed by 3 bases and V by 6 bases; bases with no gene match: 6. The germline gives CDR1 MNHNY, CDR2 SVGAGI (reference sequence). The CDR3 DNA follows: TGTGCCAGCAGGTCAGACAGGGGATACACTGAAGCTTTCTTT. Its translation is CASRSDRGYTEAFF.

The chain employs TRBV7-2 and TRBJ1-4; TRBD1 matches 8 bases. The CDR3 length is 14 residues. Germline CDR1 is SGHTA and CDR2 is FQGNSA. V lost 5 bases and J lost 5; bases outside the gene matches: 4. The CDR3 protein is CASSAGGRNEKLFF. The CDR3 DNA sequence: TGTGCCAGCAGCGCAGGGGGCAGGAATGAAAAACTGTTTTTT.

V gene TRBV6-1 combines with J gene TRBJ1-1; no reliable D call. Germline CDR1 is MNHNS and CDR2 is SASEGT. This CDR3 region has 13 residues. The V and J ends lost 2 bases and 7 bases respectively, with 11 bases between them. The CDR3 DNA sequence: TGTGCCAGCAGTGAACTCTCCGCGGGTGAAGCTTTCTTT. Amino acids: CASSELSAGEAFF.

This chain links TRBV7-9 with TRBJ1-3; 7 nucleotides match TRBD1. Germline trimming cut 4 bases from V and 1 base from J; bases unmatched to any gene: 4. The CDR3 extends over 15 amino acids. Germline CDR1 SEHNR, CDR2 FQNEAQ (reference sequence). DNA for the CDR3: TGTGCCAGCAGCTCCCCCAGGGGGTCTGGAAACACCATATATTTT. Protein product: CASSSPRGSGNTIYF.

In this sample, this clone turned up once. This chain connects TRBV7-9 to TRBJ1-2; a possible D gene is TRBD1 (5 bases). V shed 3 bases and J shed 5 bases, with 13 bases lying between them. The CDR3 contains 14 residues. Germline loops: CDR1 SEHNR, CDR2 FQNEAQ (reference sequence). This CDR3 is CASSLAGRSYGYTF. Here the CDR3 DNA reads TGTGCCAGCAGCTTGGCAGGGCGAAGTTATGGCTACACCTTC.

The rearrangement joins TRBV30 to TRBJ1-4; D unclear. Germline CDR1 is GTSNPN and CDR2 is SVGIG (reference sequence). This CDR3 spans 12 amino acids. With 2 bases removed from V and 8 bases from J, the gap between germline ends came to 9 bases. CDR3: CAWSRLEEKLFF. Here the CDR3 DNA reads TGTGCCTGGAGTCGCCTCGAGGAAAAACTGTTTTTT.

The CDR3 coding sequence is TGCAGCGTTGAAGATCCCCAGGGGGCGACAGATACGCAGTATTTT. It encodes CSVEDPQGATDTQYF. The chain recombines TRBV29-1 with TRBJ2-3, with 8 bases fitting TRBD1. The V segment lost 0 bases and the J segment 3 bases; nucleotides outside the gene matches: 5. From germline, CDR1 is SQVTM and CDR2 ANQGSEA. The CDR3 runs to 15 residues.